These 6 T cell receptor beta chains originate from one sample sequenced in a study of cytomegalovirus exposure and HLA in healthy donors. Clones were sequenced by immunoSEQ multiplex PCR, and TCRdb holds only the in-frame ones, with some missing. The sample includes over 60,000 clones, 95% to 96% of them seen just once. Sequencing was performed on PBMCs. The receptor set was obtained from a woman aged 18-30 years in good health and CMV-seropositive.

The chain combines TRBV7-3 with TRBJ2-5, with 11 bases fitting TRBD2. CDR3 length equals 15 residues. Germline V lookup: CDR1 SGHTA, CDR2 FQGTGA. Unmatched junction bases numbered 3, after V lost 5 bases and J lost 1 base. Written as DNA, the CDR3 is TGTGCCAGCAGCCCAGGGACTAGCGGCCAAGAGACCCAGTACTTC. This codes for CASSPGTSGQETQYF.

The J gene is TRBJ2-1, the V gene TRBV13; TRBD2 aligns across 9 bases. The germline V gene has CDR1 PRHDT and CDR2 FYEKMQ (reference sequence). V lost 6 bases and J lost 3; bases outside the gene matches: 3. There are 14 residues in the CDR3. The CDR3: CASRREGGYNEQFF. In DNA, the CDR3 is TGTGCCAGCAGGCGGGAGGGTGGCTACAATGAGCAGTTCTTC.

The chain has TRBV11-3 and TRBJ2-3; 8 bases map to TRBD2. Trimming removed 5 bases from V and 1 base from J; junction bases left unmatched: 14. CDR3 length: 18 residues. The germline V gene encodes CDR1 SGHNT and CDR2 YENEEA. Written as DNA, the CDR3 is TGTGCCAGCAGCCCCCGAGGTGCGGGAGGCGACCGCACAGATACGCAGTATTTT. Translating gives CASSPRGAGGDRTDTQYF.

The chain employs TRBV5-5 and TRBJ1-2; 8 bases match TRBD1. CDR1 and CDR2 (germline): SGHKS, YYEKEE (reference sequence). The CDR3 has 16 residues. Trimming at V came to 0 bases and at J to 2 bases, leaving 6 bases not matched to a gene. The CDR3 DNA follows: TGTGCCAGCAGCTTGGTCCCAGGGGGCGCAAACTATGGCTACACCTTC. Its protein product is CASSLVPGGANYGYTF.

The rearrangement uses TRBV21-1 and TRBJ2-1; the table's D call, TRBD2, has no DNA check behind it. TRBV21-1 is assigned pseudogene status. CDR3 length equals 15 residues. The CDR3 is CASSNLLADYNEQFF. The DNA for the CDR3 is TGTGCCAGCAGCAACTTGCTAGCGGATTACAATGAGCAGTTCTTC.

The CDR3 bases are TGTGCCAGCAGTTTCTCCGCCCCCATAGCGGGAACCTACAATGAGCAGTTCTTC. Protein sequence: CASSFSAPIAGTYNEQFF. The chain has TRBV27 and TRBJ2-1; 8 bases agree with TRBD2. This CDR3 contains 18 residues. Germline V gene lookup returns CDR1 MNHEY and CDR2 SMNVEV (reference sequence). The J segment lost 2 bases and the V segment lost 3 bases, leaving 12 bases of the junction unmatched.